This record concerns one T cell receptor (beta chain) sequence. Its antigen is currently unknown. These data originate in a study of beta chain features in type 1 diabetes. Study outcomes and limitations: TCRB CDR3s were moderately but significantly shorter in Type 1 diabetes patients in all four CD4+ subsets.

CDR3 size: 14 residues. V was trimmed by 5 bases and J by 1 base, leaving 12 bases between them. The germline gives CDR1 LNHDA, CDR2 SQIVND (reference sequence). The whole isolated RNA underwent reverse transcription, so sequencing captured expressed TCRB transcripts. Clones were sequenced by immunoSEQ multiplex PCR, and TCRdb holds only the in-frame ones, with some missing. The sample consists of 20,000 to 30,000 clones, around 69% of them appearing once. Sequencing used Tregs from blood. This chain links TRBV19 with TRBJ2-7; possibly TRBD1 for D (6 bases). The receptor was derived from a man aged 18 to 30 with type 1 diabetes. CDR3 in DNA: TGTGCCAGTAGTTTCACAGGGTCTTCCTACGAGCAGTACTTC. This codes for CASSFTGSSYEQYF.